Sequencing of this T cell receptor beta chain was carried out in a study of T cell clones after liver transplantation. Overall study context: Three of eight recipients were HCV-positive; others had non-autoimmune, non-viral indications.

CDR3 length: 16 residues. V was pared by 3 bases and J by 0 bases, with 14 bases between. Germline V CDR1 and CDR2: SGHDT, YYEEEE. Measured with immunoSEQ multiplex PCR; TCRdb has only the in-frame clones, and not every one. Here the sample spans about 99,000 clones, 80% to 90% being singletons. The chain has TRBV5-6 and TRBJ2-3; D is unresolved. The specimen was CD4+ T cells from blood, collected approximately 4 years after liver transplant. The source is a human patient who received a liver transplant. The graft donor may have given rise to some T cells. The CDR3 sequence: CASSSGLGDSTDTQYF. CDR3 nucleotides: TGTGCCAGCAGCTCTGGGTTGGGCGATAGCACAGATACGCAGTATTTT. The full variable domain, completed using reference TRBV5-6 and TRBJ2-3, is DAGVTQSPTHLIKTRGQQVTLRCSPKSGHDTVSWYQQALGQGPQFIFQYYEEEERQRGNFPDRFSGHQFPNYSSELNVNALLLGDSALYLCASSSGLGDSTDTQYFGPGTRLTVL.